This TCR beta chain was captured by sequencing in a study of T cell changes during pregnancy in multiple sclerosis (dated by TCRdb to about 2019). Background on the whole study: Changes in the T cell repertoire over the course of pregnancy were examined in this study in women with multiple sclerosis.

The library was built by means of the immunoSEQ multiplex PCR assay. This immuneACCESS table, as held by TCRdb, lists in-frame sequences with V and J called but not all clones. Of the missing ones, under half trace to an unresolved V gene in checked studies; the others have no known cause. This sample gives some 54,000 clones in total; 93% of them show up just once. Under 2% of the sample comes from the top ten. V has 7 bases trimmed and J has 3 bases trimmed; junction bases matching no gene number 6. Spanning cysteine to phenylalanine, the CDR3 consists of 14 amino acids. Kept here is only the CDR3 DNA, which spans 42 bases and is read in frame from base 1. Per the germline V gene, ENHRY is the CDR1 and SYGVKD is the CDR2. In regard to this clone: Which antigen it targets is not known. Per-nucleotide qualities are absent, and no much larger clonotype sits a single base away.

This TCR derives from a female donor with multiple sclerosis, enrolled in a pregnancy study. The sample was peripheral blood, taken after pregnancy. The sequence is built from TRBV10-3 and TRBJ2-3; TRBD1 agrees with 8 junctional bases. Here the CDR3 is given as CAINSGGSTDTQYF. The DNA reads TGTGCCATCAATTCAGGGGGCTCGACAGATACGCAGTATTTT.